Here is one TCR beta chain with its context. This entry is derived from a study of blood T cell repertoires in COVID-19. Trimming took 0 bases from V and 2 from J, leaving 5 bases between them. From germline, CDR1 is MNHEY and CDR2 SVGAGI. The CDR3 has 14 amino acids. The repertoire was sequenced with immunoSEQ multiplex PCR; TCRdb's copy has only in-frame clones and lacks some. This table has fewer than 350,000 clones, 80% to 95% appearing once. Seattle patients were enrolled while actively infected and followed longitudinally. Sequencing was done on a sample of peripheral blood. The rearrangement joins TRBV6-5 to TRBJ2-1; the D gene is possibly TRBD2 (5 bases). The sequence derives from a woman aged 30 to 39 with COVID-19, enrolled during active disease. This CDR3 reads CASSYSRAYNEQFF. The CDR3 bases are TGTGCCAGCAGTTACTCGAGGGCCTACAATGAGCAGTTCTTC.